Detailed here is one T cell receptor (beta chain). This clone was counted only a few times. The target of this receptor is not known. Base qualities are missing; no much larger clone stands one base away. This entry is derived from a study of blood T cell repertoires in COVID-19 (dated by TCRdb to 2018 to 2021). Broadly, across the study: Samples from collaborators originated in the United States, Italy and Spain and spanned both the acute and convalescent phases of COVID-19. Where HLA class I and class II types were available, the types were taken from metadata supplied by the sample provider, not from assay-based typing. The prospective study material was composed of cDNA or gDNA derived from T cells, B-cell-depleted T cells, or PBMCs. Samples were obtained from the ongoing ImmuneRACE study (first 160 participants) and from about 1,300 subjects provided by 6 global collaborators. Sample metadata almost always included a de-identified subject ID, COVID-19 status, age in years and sex. Subjects who had been exposed to COVID-19, were actively infected with it, or had recovered from it provided the deeply sampled blood TCRbeta repertoires that made up the dataset. The repertoires were released in a freely available public database meant as a resource for research on the immune response to SARS-CoV-2. What the work shows at the level of the full study, not this receptor alone: How much clinical and demographic metadata was included differed by source and by participant, and the metadata was provided uncurated.

TCRbeta CDR3 regions were amplified from genomic DNA by means of the immunoSEQ Assay, a bias-controlled multiplex PCR. The original pipeline was this. The number of nucleated cells in each sample was estimated from the amplification of reference gene primers within the assay. To quantify the absolute abundance of each unique TCRbeta CDR3 rearrangement, sequence reads were collapsed and filtered. For each sample, productive Simpson clonality was calculated as the square root of Simpson's diversity index over productive rearrangements. Not all clones reach the TCRdb copy of this immuneACCESS table, which keeps in-frame sequences only. Checked studies attribute under half of the gap to unresolved V genes and leave the rest unexplained. V, J and clone size were drawn from that table, and D and trimming were deduced from the DNA. The sample table shows some 200,000 clones, and roughly 90% are seen once. 1.5% to 2% of the sample goes to the ten largest clones.

Each collaborating institution followed its own protocols to collect whole blood in K2EDTA tubes. For TCRbeta analysis, collaborator samples were shipped as frozen whole blood, as isolated PBMCs, or as DNA extracted from either sample type. Reading from cysteine to phenylalanine, the CDR3 counts 12 amino acids. Kept here is only the CDR3 DNA, which spans 36 bases and is read in frame from base 1. CDR1 SGHDN and CDR2 FVKESK are derived from the germline V gene. A distance of 8 bases separates the germline ends of V and J, which lose 0 bases and 9 bases respectively. This receptor chain uses TRBV14 and TRBJ1-2; the D gene identity is not certain. The TCR originated in a man in his 70s with acute or convalescent COVID-19. The sample taken for sequencing was peripheral blood. The CDR3 reads as follows: CASSQEYQSYTF. Here is the DNA: TGTGCCAGCAGCCAAGAATATCAGAGCTACACCTTC.